These 27 T cell receptor beta chains originate from one sample sequenced in a study of early T cells in non-severe SARS-CoV-2 infection. A single record per CDR3 protein comes from TCRdb applying MiXCR to the 5' RACE reads. The data show around 60,000 distinct CDR3 sequences, roughly 21% seen once. Sequences were derived from whole blood, sampled at baseline. The source of these receptors is an adult who was a healthcare worker with PCR-confirmed SARS-CoV-2 infection or an uninfected control (not recorded which).

This clonotype has a handful of counts. The chain recombines TRBV29-1 with TRBJ2-7, with D perhaps matching TRBD1 or TRBD2 (7 bases each). This CDR3 has 15 residues. V lost 6 bases to trimming and J lost 2 bases, with 20 bases between them. Germline lookup yields CDR1 SQVTM and CDR2 ANQGSEA. CDR3 loop: CSVLRARGGAYEQYF. The CDR3 bases are TGCAGCGTCCTGAGGGCCAGGGGGGGAGCCTACGAGCAGTACTTC.

The V gene is TRBV18, the J gene TRBJ1-4; D unclear. The V gene's germline CDR1 is KGHSH and CDR2 LQKENI. There are 13 residues in the CDR3. With 8 bases removed from V and 4 bases from J, the gap between germline ends came to 11 bases. The CDR3 bases are TGTGCCAGCACGCTGAGTTTTAATGAAAAACTGTTTTTT. It is translated as CASTLSFNEKLFF.

The chain joins TRBV29-1 to TRBJ2-1; TRBD2 matches 10 bases. CDR3 length: 14 residues. CDR1 SQVTM and CDR2 ANQGSEA come from the germline V gene. With 5 bases clipped from V and 7 bases from J, the junction kept 8 bases outside the gene matches. The CDR3 DNA reads as TGCAGCGTTCCCAAGCGGGGGGGTTGGAATGAGCAGTTCTTC. It yields the protein CSVPKRGGWNEQFF.

This clonotype came up a few times. This rearrangement joins TRBV19 to TRBJ1-1; TRBD1 agrees at 7 bases. Per the germline V gene, CDR1 is LNHDA and CDR2 is SQIVND (reference sequence). This CDR3 spans 13 amino acids. J was trimmed by 10 bases and V by 5 bases; bases with no gene match: 10. CDR3 sequence (DNA): TGTGCCAGTAGTCCCCAGGGACAGTTTGGAGCTTTCTTT. Its protein is CASSPQGQFGAFF.

The chain links TRBV30 to TRBJ1-1; D call uncertain. V lost 2 bases and J lost 3, with 10 bases in between. Per germline, CDR1 GTSNPN and CDR2 SVGIG (reference sequence). This CDR3 spans 13 amino acids. CDR3 sequence reads: CAWSPVSDTEAFF. CDR3 sequence (DNA): TGTGCCTGGAGTCCAGTCTCGGACACTGAAGCTTTCTTT.

This chain's CDR3 is CSASGTGERGYTF. CDR3 DNA sequence: TGCAGTGCTAGTGGGACAGGGGAACGGGGCTACACCTTC. This chain connects TRBV20-1 to TRBJ1-2; 10 bases are a match to TRBD1. J was trimmed by 8 bases and V by 3 bases; bases with no gene match: 6. The germline V gene has CDR1 DFQATT and CDR2 SNEGSKA (reference sequence). The length of the CDR3 is 13 residues.

V and J are TRBV24-1 and TRBJ2-1; D is unresolved. Germline V gene data show CDR1 as KGHDR and CDR2 as SFDVKD. The V and J ends lost 4 bases and 6 bases respectively, with 12 bases between them. CDR3 size: 14 residues. The CDR3: CATSEGSKTNEQFF. The CDR3, as DNA: TGTGCCACCAGTGAGGGCAGCAAGACCAATGAGCAGTTCTTC.

The sample holds a few counts of this clonotype. This CDR3 is CASSLGSVPGETQYF. As DNA, the CDR3 is TGTGCCAGCAGTTTGGGTAGCGTCCCCGGGGAGACCCAGTACTTC. The chain carries TRBV12-3 or TRBV12-4 and TRBJ2-5; D might be TRBD2 (5 bases). This CDR3 is built from 15 residues. Between the trimmed V and J ends, which lost 3 bases and 5 bases, there was a span of 16 bases.

The chain joins TRBV7-9 to TRBJ1-4; the D is unclear. Trimming cost V 0 bases and J 5 bases, with 10 bases left between them. CDR1 SEHNR and CDR2 FQNEAQ come from the germline V gene (reference sequence). The CDR3 spans 15 residues. This CDR3 reads CASSLAEVSNEKLFF. CDR3 DNA sequence: TGTGCCAGCAGCTTAGCAGAGGTCTCAAATGAAAAACTGTTTTTT.

This clonotype was counted many times. The chain links TRBV4-1 to TRBJ2-1; D remains ambiguous. Trimming left V 0 bases short and J 9 bases short, with 6 bases between. The length of the CDR3 is 12 residues. Germline assignment: CDR1 MGHRA and CDR2 YSYEKL. The CDR3 here is CASSQEVGEQFF. The CDR3 region has the DNA TGCGCCAGCAGCCAAGAGGTCGGTGAGCAGTTCTTC.

This clonotype was observed a handful of times. This chain uses TRBV12-5 with TRBJ2-7; D gene unclear. CDR1 is LGHNT, CDR2 FRNRAP, per germline. The V end lost 2 bases, the J end lost 2 bases, and 10 bases lay between the germline ends. The CDR3 consists of 14 residues. CDR3 amino acids: CASGLPRSPYEQYF. CDR3 nucleotide sequence: TGTGCTAGTGGTTTGCCCCGAAGTCCCTACGAGCAGTACTTC.

This chain connects TRBV11-1 to TRBJ2-4; 8 bases agree with TRBD1. The CDR3 extends over 16 amino acids. CDR1 SGHAT and CDR2 FQDESV come from the germline V gene (reference sequence). J was trimmed by 2 bases and V by 3 bases; bases with no gene match: 6. CDR3 loop: CASSFGQGATKNIQYF. As DNA, the CDR3 is TGTGCCAGCAGCTTTGGGCAGGGGGCAACCAAAAACATTCAGTACTTC.

A few counts support this clonotype. The rearrangement links TRBV4-2 to TRBJ2-7; D uncertain. Germline loops: CDR1 LGHNA, CDR2 YNFKEQ. Trimming left V 1 base short and J 6 bases short, with 10 bases between. The length of the CDR3 is 13 residues. CDR3 loop: CASSQVESGEQYF. The CDR3 region has the DNA TGTGCCAGCAGCCAAGTAGAATCAGGCGAGCAGTACTTC.

A few counts support this clonotype. The chain combines TRBV6-1 with TRBJ1-5, with D maybe TRBD1 (6 bases). CDR1 MNHNS and CDR2 SASEGT come from the germline V gene. The CDR3 extends over 13 amino acids. V lost 6 bases and J lost 7, with 13 bases in between. CDR3 amino acids: CASRAQGRQPQHF. CDR3 DNA sequence: TGTGCCAGCAGGGCACAGGGCCGGCAGCCCCAGCATTTT.

The rearrangement links TRBV12-3 or TRBV12-4 to TRBJ2-5; possible D gene TRBD2, 6 bases. The CDR3 length is 14 residues. The V end lost 8 bases, the J end lost 5 bases, and 18 bases lay between the germline ends. The CDR3 loop reads CASSLGGEGETQYF. CDR3 sequence (DNA): TGTGCCAGCTCCTTGGGGGGAGAGGGGGAGACCCAGTACTTC.

This clonotype was seen ten or more times. CDR3 region: CASGTPGTSNLGGTF. The DNA of the CDR3 is TGTGCCAGCGGGACTCCCGGGACATCGAACCTCGGGGGGACCTTC. The chain employs TRBV12-3 or TRBV12-4 and TRBJ1-2, with TRBD1 as a possible D gene (6 bases). The CDR3 covers 15 residues. V lost 8 bases and J lost 14, with 30 bases in between.

This chain links TRBV25-1 with TRBJ2-5; D unclear. Germline CDR1 MGHDK, CDR2 SYGVNS. V was pared by 3 bases and J by 5 bases, with 10 bases between. The CDR3 length is 13 residues. Here the CDR3 reads CASSEYGTETQYF. The CDR3 nucleotides read TGTGCCAGCAGTGAGTACGGAACCGAGACCCAGTACTTC.

This clonotype was counted a few times. This chain connects TRBV29-1 to TRBJ1-2, with D possibly TRBD1 on 6 matching bases. CDR1 SQVTM and CDR2 ANQGSEA come from the germline V gene. The CDR3 is made up of 13 amino acids. V was cut by 8 bases and J by 3 bases, with 16 bases left in between. Written as DNA, the CDR3 is TGCAGCACCCGGGACATGAACTACTATGGCTACACCTTC. Protein: CSTRDMNYYGYTF.

This clonotype was found many times. V usage is TRBV30 and J usage is TRBJ1-1; D remains unclear. V was cut by 2 bases and J by 5 bases, with 15 bases left in between. The CDR3 is 14 amino acids. Germline V lookup: CDR1 GTSNPN, CDR2 SVGIG (reference sequence). The CDR3 DNA follows: TGTGCCTGGAGTCCATCCGGGTCTCGGACTGAAGCTTTCTTT. It specifies CAWSPSGSRTEAFF.

The chain is built from TRBV10-3 and TRBJ1-5; a possible D gene is TRBD1 (5 bases). The CDR3 is 14 amino acids. Germline CDR1 reads ENHRY; CDR2 reads SYGVKD. The V end was cut by 6 bases, the J end by 6 bases, with 15 bases between. The CDR3 protein is CAIRSDTSGQPQHF. Written as DNA, the CDR3 is TGTGCCATCAGATCGGACACTTCGGGTCAGCCCCAGCATTTT.

The rearrangement links TRBV20-1 to TRBJ1-1, with a weak D call TRBD1 (5 bases). Looked up from germline, CDR1 is DFQATT and CDR2 is SNEGSKA (reference sequence). This CDR3 spans 13 amino acids. V lost 6 bases to trimming and J lost 5 bases, with 16 bases between them. CDR3 coding DNA: TGCAGTGCCCCTGGGGGAGGCGATACTGAAGCTTTCTTT. It encodes CSAPGGGDTEAFF.

This clonotype came up many times. This chain joins TRBV19 and TRBJ2-3; a weak D match, TRBD2 (5 bases). The germline V and J ends were trimmed by 4 bases and 5 bases, with 13 bases remaining between them. The CDR3 covers 14 residues. CDR1 LNHDA and CDR2 SQIVND come from the germline V gene (reference sequence). The CDR3 bases are TGTGCCAGTAGTAGGCTCAGCGGAGGAGATACGCAGTATTTT. Translating gives CASSRLSGGDTQYF.

The rearrangement joins TRBV10-3 to TRBJ2-7; D is ambiguous. Trimming removed 6 bases from V and 3 bases from J, with 9 bases in between. The V gene's germline CDR1 is ENHRY and CDR2 SYGVKD. This CDR3 comprises 12 residues. In DNA, the CDR3 is TGTGCCATCAGCTCGGCGATCTACGAGCAGTACTTC. Translating it yields CAISSAIYEQYF.

This clonotype was seen a few times. J is TRBJ2-5 and V is TRBV27, with D tentatively TRBD1 (6 bases). The CDR3 runs 15 residues. The germline CDR1 and CDR2 sequences are MNHEY and SMNVEV (reference sequence). The germline V and J ends were trimmed by 5 bases and 0 bases, with 13 bases remaining between them. This CDR3 is CASSLVSGDQETQYF. CDR3 bases: TGTGCCAGCAGTCTGGTCTCAGGGGACCAAGAGACCCAGTACTTC.

The V gene is TRBV7-9, the J gene TRBJ1-2; no clear D. Trimming left V 2 bases short and J 6 bases short, with 10 bases between. This CDR3 has 13 residues. CDR1 is SEHNR, CDR2 FQNEAQ, per germline (reference sequence). CDR3 protein: CASSLRQDDGYTF. The CDR3 DNA is TGTGCCAGCAGCTTAAGGCAGGATGATGGCTACACCTTC. The full variable domain, in which reference TRBV7-9 and TRBJ1-2 provide the parts outside the CDR3, is DTGVSQNPRHKITKRGQNVTFRCDPISEHNRLYWYRQTLGQGPEFLTYFQNEAQLEKSRLLSDRFSAERPKGSFSTLEIQRTEQGDSAMYLCASSLRQDDGYTFGSGTRLTVV.

This clonotype was seen a few times. V gene TRBV7-9 combines with J gene TRBJ2-5; TRBD2 matches 12 bases. Looked up from germline, CDR1 is SEHNR and CDR2 is FQNEAQ (reference sequence). This CDR3 spans 15 amino acids. V was pared by 5 bases and J by 3 bases, with 4 bases of the junction left unmatched. The CDR3 nucleotides read TGTGCCAGCAGCCCGACTAGCGGGGGCGAAGAGACCCAGTACTTC. Protein sequence: CASSPTSGGEETQYF.

The CDR3 DNA is TGTGCCAGCAGAGGCTCTGGTAATGAGCAGTTCTTC. Protein product: CASRGSGNEQFF. V and J are TRBV2 and TRBJ2-1; D is ambiguous. The CDR3 consists of 12 residues. Germline-derived CDR1 and CDR2 are SNHLY and FYNNEI. Between the trimmed V and J ends, which lost 6 bases and 7 bases, there was a span of 10 bases.